The T cell receptor (beta chain) described here comes from a study of blood T cell repertoires in COVID-19. In the original analysis: Amplification with reference gene primers provided the estimates of nucleated cell counts. Clones were read by immunoSEQ multiplex PCR, and TCRdb kept only the in-frame ones, dropping some. The DNA gave D and trimming, while V, J and clone size come from that table. The repertoire holds around 200,000 clones, with approximately 90% as singletons. The sequence derives from a woman of 80 years or more in a cohort sampled during active or convalescent COVID-19. The source material was peripheral blood.

The CDR3 region has the DNA TGTGCCAGCAGCCCCTCGGGACTAGCGGTGACCCAGTACTTC. As protein: CASSPSGLAVTQYF. The chain carries TRBV7-6 and TRBJ2-5; 11 bases line up with TRBD2. Unmatched junction bases numbered 6, after V lost 5 bases and J lost 7 bases. Looked up from germline, CDR1 is SGHVS and CDR2 is FNYEAQ. This CDR3 comprises 14 residues.